The source of this T cell receptor beta chain is a study of T cell responses to AZD1222 COVID-19 vaccine. The overall study: Analyses pooled second doses at about 4 or about 12 weeks. Findings and limits, study-wide: The sample set comprised mostly white British donors with more females, and clonal diversity was possibly underestimated. Baseline testing showed seropositivity in only six AZD1222 recipients. Scientists sampled the repertoires only once the peak T cell response had passed.

As concerns this clone: What it binds is not known.

The protocol was immunoSEQ multiplex PCR, while the TCRdb copy is restricted to in-frame clones and leaves out a portion. This table has over 100,000 clones, 70% to 90% appearing once. The CDR3 length is 14 residues. CDR1 is KGHDR and CDR2 is SFDVKD in the germline V gene. The V and J ends lost 1 base and 3 bases respectively, with 5 bases between them. The sequencing here drew on peripheral blood, taken on day 0 of AZD1222 vaccination. J is TRBJ2-2 and V is TRBV24-1; a weak D match, TRBD1 (5 bases). The clonotype comes from an adult in good health. The CDR3 nucleotides read TGTGCCACCAGTGATTTCAGGGACACCGGGGAGCTGTTTTTT. Its translation is CATSDFRDTGELFF.